One sample yielded the 21 T cell receptor beta chains listed below, sequenced in a study of blood T cell repertoires in COVID-19. Produced via immunoSEQ multiplex PCR; TCRdb's table is partial and in-frame only. The sample shows 65,000 to 80,000 clones, around nine tenths of them seen only once. Sample: peripheral blood. The receptor source for this set is a man aged 50 to 60 with active COVID-19.

The rearrangement joins TRBV29-1 to TRBJ2-3; 9 bases align to TRBD2. V shed 7 bases, J shed 6 bases, and the junction held 11 bases outside the gene matches. This CDR3 is 14 amino acids long. Germline CDR1 is SQVTM and CDR2 is ANQGSEA. The CDR3 bases are TGCAGCGCCTTAGCGGGAGATGGTGGGGATACGCAGTATTTT. It translates to CSALAGDGGDTQYF.

The V gene is TRBV5-1, the J gene TRBJ1-2, with 7 nucleotides matching TRBD1. V was clipped by 4 bases and J by 3 bases; unmatched bases: 3. Germline CDR1 SGHRS, CDR2 YFSETQ. This CDR3 is 13 amino acids long. The CDR3 nucleotides read TGCGCCAGCAGCCACAGGGGAGACTATGGCTACACCTTC. Amino acid sequence: CASSHRGDYGYTF. Filled out from reference TRBV5-1 and TRBJ1-2, the complete variable domain reads KAGVTQTPRYLIKTRGQQVTLSCSPISGHRSVSWYQQTPGQGLQFLFEYFSETQRNKGNFPGRFSGRQFSNSRSEMNVSTLELGDSALYLCASSHRGDYGYTFGSGTRLTVV.

The J gene is TRBJ2-3, the V gene TRBV4-2, with 13 nucleotides matching TRBD2. The CDR3 length is 16 residues. The germline CDR1 and CDR2 sequences are LGHNA and YNFKEQ. V lost 4 bases, J lost 6 bases, and 7 bases stayed unmatched. Here the CDR3 DNA reads TGTGCCAGCAGCCTCGGACTAGCGGGGGCAGGGGATACGCAGTATTTT. Translated: CASSLGLAGAGDTQYF.

The V and J genes are TRBV10-1 and TRBJ2-2; a possible D gene is TRBD2 (5 bases). The CDR3 loop spans 14 amino acids. V was pared by 8 bases and J by 1 base, with 11 bases between. Germline CDR1 reads WNHNN; CDR2 reads SYGVQD (reference sequence). Here the CDR3 reads CASCKDWNTGELFF. In DNA, the CDR3 is TGCGCCAGCTGCAAGGACTGGAACACCGGGGAGCTGTTTTTT.

V is TRBV2 and J is TRBJ1-1; D is undetermined. V shed 6 bases and J shed 0 bases, with 8 bases lying between them. The CDR3 is 13 residues long. Germline CDR1 reads SNHLY; CDR2 reads FYNNEI. The CDR3 region has the DNA TGTGCCAGCAGCAGACGGGTGAACACTGAAGCTTTCTTT. It specifies CASSRRVNTEAFF.

V usage is TRBV6-2 or TRBV6-3 and J usage is TRBJ1-6, with a tentative D call TRBD1 (5 bases). Germline assignment: CDR1 MNHEY and CDR2 SVGEGT. Trimming took off 5 bases at V and 5 bases at J, with 10 bases between the two ends. The CDR3 spans 14 residues. CDR3 in amino acids: CASSQDSDNSPLHF. The CDR3, as DNA: TGTGCCAGCAGTCAAGACAGTGATAATTCACCCCTCCACTTT.

V usage is TRBV4-3 and J usage is TRBJ2-7; TRBD1 might be the D (6 bases). Trimming pared 1 base from V and 0 bases from J, leaving 13 bases between. The CDR3 is made up of 16 amino acids. The germline V gene encodes CDR1 LGHNA and CDR2 YSLEER. DNA of the CDR3: TGCGCCAGCAGCCAAGGGACCGGGACACCCTCCTACGAGCAGTACTTC. It encodes CASSQGTGTPSYEQYF.

The chain is built from TRBV19 and TRBJ2-2, with D maybe TRBD2 (6 bases). The V gene lost 5 bases and the J gene lost 0 bases, with 10 bases spanning the gap. From germline, CDR1 is LNHDA and CDR2 SQIVND (reference sequence). This CDR3 comprises 15 residues. As DNA, the CDR3 is TGTGCCAGTAGTGGGGGGACGGCGAACACCGGGGAGCTGTTTTTT. It yields the protein CASSGGTANTGELFF.

The rearrangement links TRBV30 to TRBJ2-7; TRBD1 aligns across 8 bases. The CDR3 runs to 11 residues. Germline V gene lookup returns CDR1 GTSNPN and CDR2 SVGIG (reference sequence). CDR3 DNA: TGTGCGTTGGACAGGGCGTACGAGCAGTACTTC. This translates into CALDRAYEQYF. Looking up the rest from reference TRBV30 and TRBJ2-7 gives the full variable domain: SQTIHQWPATLVQPVGSPLSLECTVEGTSNPNLYWYRQAAGRGLQLLFYSVGIGQISSEVPQNLSASRPQDRQFILSSKKLLLSDSGFYLCALDRAYEQYFGPGTRLTVT.

The chain uses TRBV27 and TRBJ1-2; a possible D gene is TRBD1 (6 bases). CDR3 length equals 14 residues. V was trimmed by 0 bases and J by 5 bases, leaving 10 bases between them. Per the germline V gene, CDR1 is MNHEY and CDR2 is SMNVEV (reference sequence). The CDR3 region has the DNA TGTGCCAGCAGTTTATCCCCTAGGGGGTATGGCTACACCTTC. As protein: CASSLSPRGYGYTF.

CDR3 loop: CASRGDDSVFTGELFF. The CDR3 bases are TGTGCCAGCAGAGGAGACGACAGCGTTTTCACCGGGGAGCTGTTTTTT. The chain is built from TRBV9 and TRBJ2-2; D might be TRBD1 (5 bases). CDR3 size: 16 residues. V lost 5 bases, J lost 4 bases, and 18 bases lay in between. CDR1 SGDLS and CDR2 YYNGEE come from the germline V gene.

V usage is TRBV12-5 and J usage is TRBJ1-1, with D unresolved. V was shortened by 7 bases and J by 0 bases, with 15 bases between the two germline ends. This CDR3 comprises 15 residues. Germline V CDR1 and CDR2: LGHNT, FRNRAP. The CDR3 nucleotides are TGTGCTAGTGCCCCGGGAGGGTCCATGAACACTGAAGCTTTCTTT. Translation gives CASAPGGSMNTEAFF. The whole variable domain, filled in from reference TRBV12-5 and TRBJ1-1, reads DARVTQTPRHKVTEMGQEVTMRCQPILGHNTVFWYRQTMMQGLELLAYFRNRAPLDDSGMPKDRFSAEMPDATLATLKIQPSEPRDSAVYFCASAPGGSMNTEAFFGQGTRLTVV.

This chain connects TRBV2 to TRBJ2-7; perhaps TRBD2 as D (6 bases). Trimming cost V 4 bases and J 0 bases, with 13 bases left between them. The V gene's germline CDR1 is SNHLY and CDR2 FYNNEI. CDR3 length: 15 residues. CDR3 nucleotides: TGTGCCAGCAGTGTTATGGGGGGAGCCTCCTACGAGCAGTACTTC. Translation: CASSVMGGASYEQYF.

The chain carries TRBV5-6 and TRBJ1-2; maybe TRBD1 (6 bases). V gave up 3 bases and J gave up 5 bases, with 14 bases separating them. The CDR3 spans 14 residues. Germline CDR1 SGHDT, CDR2 YYEEEE. The CDR3 nucleotides read TGTGCCAGCAGCTCCGGGACATACGCGTATGGCTACACCTTC. It specifies CASSSGTYAYGYTF.

This chain uses TRBV28 with TRBJ1-1; 8 positions agree with TRBD1. The CDR3 is 12 residues long. In germline, CDR1 is MDHEN, CDR2 SYDVKM. J gave up 12 bases and V 4 bases, and 7 bases lay outside the gene matches. The CDR3 spells CASSSGQGWTFF. CDR3 nucleotide sequence: TGTGCCAGCAGTTCAGGACAGGGTTGGACTTTCTTT.

The CDR3 reads CASPPPSGALRSYNEQFF. CDR3 DNA: TGTGCCAGCCCCCCGCCTAGCGGGGCGCTGCGGTCCTACAATGAGCAGTTCTTC. This rearrangement joins TRBV21-1 to TRBJ2-1; the table calls TRBD2, which could not be checked here. TRBV21-1 is a listed pseudogene. This CDR3 region has 18 residues.

The chain recombines TRBV9 with TRBJ2-3, with 15 positions matching TRBD2. V shed 4 bases, J shed 4 bases, and the junction held 16 bases outside the gene matches. The CDR3 runs 20 residues. CDR1 is SGDLS and CDR2 is YYNGEE in the germline V gene. Here the CDR3 DNA reads TGTGCCAGCAGCACCAGGACCGGGACTAGCGGGGGGCAACCCGCAGATACGCAGTATTTT. Amino acids: CASSTRTGTSGGQPADTQYF.

J is TRBJ2-7 and V is TRBV6-5; a weak D match, TRBD1 (6 bases). CDR3 length equals 15 residues. Trimming cost V 2 bases and J 3 bases, with 14 bases left between them. Germline lookup yields CDR1 MNHEY and CDR2 SVGAGI. The CDR3 here is CASSYGPGEGYEQYF. CDR3 nucleotides: TGTGCCAGCAGTTACGGCCCAGGGGAAGGCTACGAGCAGTACTTC.

The chain is built from TRBV19 and TRBJ1-1; the D gene is possibly TRBD1 (6 bases). CDR1 and CDR2 from the germline V gene are LNHDA and SQIVND (reference sequence). This CDR3 comprises 13 residues. The V and J ends lost 8 bases and 3 bases respectively, with 13 bases between them. CDR3 in DNA: TGTGCCAGTTCGTCAGGGGATCACACTGAAGCTTTCTTT. Amino acid sequence: CASSSGDHTEAFF.

The rearrangement links TRBV5-1 to TRBJ2-7, with TRBD2 as a possible D gene (6 bases). The V and J ends lost 5 bases and 6 bases respectively, with 15 bases between them. The CDR3 covers 13 residues. CDR1 and CDR2 from the germline V gene are SGHRS and YFSETQ. The CDR3 loop reads CASSTGLQSEQYF. The CDR3 DNA sequence: TGCGCCAGCAGTACCGGACTACAGAGCGAGCAGTACTTC.

The V gene is TRBV27, the J gene TRBJ2-1; unclear D gene. V dropped 7 bases and J dropped 8 bases, with 18 bases sitting between them. This CDR3 spans 14 amino acids. Germline loops: CDR1 MNHEY, CDR2 SMNVEV (reference sequence). CDR3 loop: CASKRFGALDEQFF. CDR3 bases: TGTGCCAGCAAGAGGTTCGGAGCGCTCGATGAGCAGTTCTTC.